The T cell receptor (beta chain) described here comes from a study of OX40 agonist ivuxolimab in advanced cancers. The CDR3 runs 15 residues. The V end was cut by 0 bases, the J end by 4 bases, with 13 bases between. CDR1 LGHNA and CDR2 YNFKEQ come from the germline V gene. TCRdb keeps only in-frame clones here, not all; method: immunoSEQ multiplex PCR. The sample records some 100,000 clones, more than 85% being singletons. The chain carries TRBV4-2 and TRBJ2-7, with D perhaps TRBD2 (7 bases). The receptor's source is an adult with an advanced solid tumor such as melanoma, head and neck, liver or kidney cancer. Sequencing was performed on CD4+ or CD8+ T cells sorted from blood, taken in a trial of the OX40 agonist ivuxolimab. The CDR3 coding sequence is TGTGCCAGCAGCCAAGATTGGGGGAGGGGGTACGAGCAGTACTTC. Translation gives CASSQDWGRGYEQYF.